The clone carrying this T cell receptor beta chain was counted a few times. The record originates from a study of blood T cell repertoires in COVID-19. Whole-study context: Researchers got acute and convalescent COVID-19 samples from the United States, Italy and Spain. From T cells, B-cell-depleted T cells, or PBMCs came the material, which was cDNA or gDNA.

How the authors handled the data: The authors estimated nucleated cell counts from reference gene primer amplification. Data came from immunoSEQ multiplex PCR; TCRdb stores just in-frame clones and leaves some out. Clone size and V and J calls were adopted from that table, with D and trimming inferred from the DNA. This table holds roughly 200,000 clones, about 78% found once. Sequencing input: peripheral blood. The sequence was obtained from a woman aged 50 to 60 with active or convalescent COVID-19.

The CDR3 region has the DNA TGTGCCAGCAGCTTAGTGGGGACAGGGGTAGAAAAACTGTTTTTT. It specifies CASSLVGTGVEKLFF. The rearrangement uses TRBV7-2 and TRBJ1-4; the match to TRBD1 covers 10 bases. V was clipped by 1 base and J by 8 bases; unmatched bases: 4. This CDR3 is built from 15 residues. The germline CDR1 and CDR2 sequences are SGHTA and FQGNSA.